Listed below are T cell receptor beta chains from one sample, sequenced in a study of cytomegalovirus exposure and HLA in healthy donors. TCRdb's table, derived via immunoSEQ multiplex PCR, lists solely in-frame clones and lacks some. The repertoire has 260,000 or so clones, just under 90% of them found once; the top ten carry about 3%. The sequencing input was PBMCs. The receptors come from a young man in good health and CMV-seronegative. CDR3s include the opening cysteine and the closing phenylalanine or tryptophan.

v_call	cdr3_aa
TRBV6-1	CASSEGYRGVEQYF
TRBV19	CASSTGLGLSGNTIYF
TRBV6-5	CASSYSPTNTGELFF
TRBV18	CASSPRSGTHEAFF
TRBV7-2	CASSLVSLRGTDTQYF
TRBV19	CASKSGTGGFYEQYF
TRBV5-5	CASRRIGTSSGNTIYF
TRBV5-1	CASSLDGDRSYGYTF
TRBV11-2	CASSLAGTSGGNTGELFF
TRBV6-6	CASSYSMETGELFF
TRBV4-3	CASSQELANDEQFF
TRBV6-4	CASSDLKDRRHQPQHF
TRBV10-2	CASSGMDPLLRGYGYTF
TRBV7-6	CASREPPYEQYF
TRBV5-1	CASSLSGYRGTDTQYF
TRBV7-8	CASSLSAARGETQYF
TRBV5-1	CASRARLATNEKLFF
TRBV19	CASSMPGIGNQPQHF
TRBV4-1	CASSQEARLAGNEQFF
TRBV28	CASSLGVLYEQYF
TRBV5-6	CASSLAGGYSNQPQHF
TRBV27	CASSFWGDSPLHF
TRBV2	CASSERTSYQPQHF
TRBV5-1	CASSEGTVGGELFF
TRBV2	CASEGQGRNQPQHF
TRBV28	CASNVAGRGTEAFF
TRBV7-9	CASSRQGGSYEQYF
TRBV4-1	CASSQGAGTGTGEQFF
TRBV4-1	CASSQGAGYTGELFF
TRBV28	CASQYGTLNTEAFF
TRBV6-5	CASSYDGSYEQYF
TRBV6-5	CASSPDRLGETQYF
TRBV7-9	CASSLYGASGSYEQYF
TRBV9	CASSPRLQDRVDDEQFF
TRBV5-1	CASRQGFGGNTGELFF
TRBV5-6	CASSFGQNSLYEQYF
TRBV7-2	CASSSRWTSGSNEQYF
TRBV5-4	CASSWDRNYGYTF
TRBV6-5	CASSLLQGAQPQHF
TRBV7-2	CASSGGVLDGELFF
TRBV29-1	CSVEDRGEALETQYF
TRBV6-1	CASRRDRGSYEQYF